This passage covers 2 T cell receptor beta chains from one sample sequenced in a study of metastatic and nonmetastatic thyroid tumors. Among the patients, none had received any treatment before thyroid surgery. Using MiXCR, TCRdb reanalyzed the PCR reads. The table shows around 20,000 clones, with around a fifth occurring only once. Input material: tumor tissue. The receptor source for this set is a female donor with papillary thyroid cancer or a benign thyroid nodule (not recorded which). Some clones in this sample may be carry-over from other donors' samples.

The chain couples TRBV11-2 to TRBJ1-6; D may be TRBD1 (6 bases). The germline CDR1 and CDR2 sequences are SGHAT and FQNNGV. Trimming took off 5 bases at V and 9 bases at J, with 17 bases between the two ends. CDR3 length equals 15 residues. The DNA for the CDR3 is TGTGCCAGCAGCAAAGAGGGGGGATACGGTTCACCCCTCCACTTT. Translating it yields CASSKEGGYGSPLHF.

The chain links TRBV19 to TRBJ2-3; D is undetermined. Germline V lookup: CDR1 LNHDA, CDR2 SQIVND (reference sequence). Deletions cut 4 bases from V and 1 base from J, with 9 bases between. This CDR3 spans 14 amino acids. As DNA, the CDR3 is TGTGCCAGTAGTAAGGAGCCCCGCACAGATACGCAGTATTTT. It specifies CASSKEPRTDTQYF.